This TCR beta chain was captured by sequencing in a study of blood T cell repertoires in COVID-19 (dated by TCRdb to the early 2020s). Notes on the research overall: Samples from collaborators originated in the United States, Italy and Spain and spanned both the acute and convalescent phases of COVID-19. Where available, HLA class I and class II types were obtained from metadata supplied by the sample provider rather than from assay-based typing. The samples were drawn from the first 160 participants of the ongoing ImmuneRACE study and from 950 to 1,500 subjects provided by 6 global collaborators. The dataset comprised deeply sampled blood TCRbeta repertoires from subjects exposed to, actively infected with, or recovered from COVID-19. A de-identified subject ID, COVID-19 status, age in years and sex were almost always included in the sample metadata. The material from the prospective study consisted of cDNA or gDNA derived from T cells, B-cell-depleted T cells, or PBMCs. The repertoires were released in a freely available public database meant as a resource for research on the immune response to SARS-CoV-2. Paper-wide results and their limitations: The amount of clinical and demographic metadata varied by source and participant and was provided uncurated.

As for this clone: Its antigen is unknown. No base quality information exists; no much larger clone differs at one position.

TCRbeta CDR3 regions were amplified from genomic DNA by means of the immunoSEQ Assay, a bias-controlled multiplex PCR. The paper's processing steps were these. The number of nucleated cells in each sample was estimated by amplification of reference gene primers within the assay. To quantify the absolute abundance of each unique TCRbeta CDR3 rearrangement, sequence reads were collapsed and filtered. For each sample, productive Simpson clonality was calculated as the square root of Simpson's diversity index across productive rearrangements. The table comes from immuneACCESS by way of TCRdb, which keeps in-frame sequences with V and J called. Part of the clones is missing from these tables; in studies checked, under half for an unresolved V gene and the rest for unknown reasons. Clone size and the V and J calls come from that table; the DNA yielded D and trimming. Here the sample has 150,000 to 200,000 clones; around 80% occur a single time. The ten biggest clones cover under 15% of the sample.

Trimming accounts for 6 bases at V and 7 bases at J, while the number of junction bases matched to no gene is 4. Reading the germline V gene gives CDR1 MGHRA and CDR2 YSYEKL. From cysteine to phenylalanine, the CDR3 is 14 amino acids long. CDR3 DNA is the only sequence kept; it has 42 bases, read in frame from the first base. Participants in the prospective study were aged roughly 18 to 89 years, lived in about two dozen United States geographic areas, and enrolled through a virtual design. To assign participants to cohorts, the prospective study relied on clinical history that participants themselves reported in a screening survey and a study questionnaire. Recovered participants in ImmuneRACE Cohort 3 were defined as having two consecutive negative NP/OP PCR tests, clearance from a healthcare professional, or resolution of symptoms. In the prospective study, mobile phlebotomists collected whole blood, serum and a nasopharyngeal or oropharyngeal swab from each participant. Additional blood draws and questionnaires over an approximately two-month period could optionally be provided by prospective study participants. Prospective study blood samples were shipped either frozen or at room temperature before DNA extraction.

The receptor comes from a woman between 55 and 75 years old who had recovered from COVID-19. Recombination linked TRBV4-1 to TRBJ1-4, with 11 bases aligning to TRBD1. Sequencing was performed on PBMCs or T cells enriched from blood (not recorded which). CDR3 region: CASSRTGGIEKLFF. The DNA is as follows: TGCGCCAGCAGTCGGACAGGGGGCATTGAAAAACTGTTTTTT.